This T cell receptor beta chain comes out of a study of T cells in Graves' hyperthyroidism and ophthalmopathy. Overall study results and limits: The model anticipated ophthalmopathy a median approximately 6.7 months pre-onset. Within blood appeared most thyroid clonotypes that had expanded above 0.001.

Details on this clonotype: The target antigen is unknown.

Amplification targeted TCR beta CDR3 regions from RNA transcripts. The study used the HTBI primer set for a first-round RT-PCR of the TCR CDR3. TCRdb re-called the multiplex PCR reads with MiXCR, one entry per CDR3 protein. This table has approximately 640,000 distinct CDR3 sequences, 15% to 20% appearing once. The V gene's germline CDR1 is DFQATT and CDR2 SNEGSKA (reference sequence). CDR3 length equals 12 residues. Trimming cost V 0 bases and J 14 bases, with 15 bases left between them. The TCR was taken from a woman in her 30s with Graves' hyperthyroidism. The sample taken for sequencing was blood. The chain has TRBV20-1 and TRBJ2-3; D is perhaps TRBD1 (6 bases). For the CDR3, the DNA is TGCAGTGCTAGAGATCCCGGGACATCCCTGTATTTT. Protein sequence: CSARDPGTSLYF.